The subject of this entry is one TCR beta chain. Its antigen is as yet unknown. Each sample's input was about 270 ng genomic DNA, 30,000 to 45,000 genome equivalents. The entry originates in a study of T cell clusters in autoimmune cytopenias. Study background: Per sample, median TRB depth was about 52,000 reads, yielding a median roughly 2,000 distinct clonotypes.

One tube held mixed TRB-A and TRB-B primer pools for touch-down PCR. Reanalyzing the multiplex PCR reads, TCRdb keeps one entry per CDR3 protein, without DNA. Recorded for this sample: about 7,400 distinct CDR3 sequences. The germline V gene encodes CDR1 GTSNPN and CDR2 SVGIG (reference sequence). The CDR3 is 13 amino acids. Study observations and caveats: Healthy donors had 2.5 to 3-fold more exclusive TRB clusters than active autoimmune hepatitis patients. Comparing secondary cytopenia with chronic lymphocytic leukemia showed no cluster-lack signature, apparently masked by lymphoma repertoire. Primary autoimmune cytopenia patients appeared to lack physiological T cell clusters present in healthy donors.

Material: peripheral blood. This clonotype originated in a human donor with an autoimmune cytopenia or autoimmune hepatitis (not recorded which). The chain combines TRBV30 with TRBJ1-3. CDR3 amino acids: CAWSVKQGNTIYF.